The rows below give T cell receptor beta chains drawn from one sample of a study of T-cell memory formation after mild COVID-19. A single record per CDR3 protein comes from TCRdb applying MiXCR to the 5' RACE reads. The sample lists 120,000 to 150,000 distinct CDR3 sequences; around 15% were seen once. The sample was PBMCs or a T cell subset sorted from them (not recorded which). The receptors shown here come from an adult woman who had mild COVID-19 (a few samples of this study predate the infection). Cell type and time point are not known. Each CDR3 is given with its conserved first and last residue. Each record gives: CDR3 length, clone size, J gene, D gene, V gene, CDR3 protein, CDR3 DNA. D genes are given only for firm matches. Not every row has a clone size; where given, it reads once, few, many or a size class.

cdr3_length: 16
clone_size: few
j_call: TRBJ2-7
d_call: TRBD2
v_call: TRBV7-9
cdr3_aa: CASSRTQTSGSVEQYF
cdr3_nt: TGTGCCAGCAGCCGAACCCAAACTAGCGGGAGTGTCGAGCAGTACTTC

cdr3_length: 14
clone_size: few
j_call: TRBJ2-7
d_call: TRBD1
v_call: TRBV5-4
cdr3_aa: CASSLWDSTYEQYF
cdr3_nt: TGTGCCAGCAGCTTGTGGGACAGCACCTACGAGCAGTACTTC

cdr3_length: 13
clone_size: NA
j_call: TRBJ1-1
d_call: TRBD1
v_call: TRBV10-3
cdr3_aa: CAIRDREDTEAFF
cdr3_nt: TGTGCCATCAGGGACAGGGAGGACACTGAAGCTTTCTTT

cdr3_length: 17
clone_size: few
j_call: TRBJ1-1
d_call: NA
v_call: TRBV4-1
cdr3_aa: CASSQDGGGPFNTEAFF
cdr3_nt: TGCGCCAGCAGCCAAGATGGGGGGGGCCCATTTAACACTGAAGCTTTCTTT

cdr3_length: 15
clone_size: many
j_call: TRBJ1-2
d_call: NA
v_call: TRBV4-1
cdr3_aa: CASSPGQSDSSDYTF
cdr3_nt: TGCGCCAGCAGCCCCGGGCAGTCGGACTCGAGCGACTACACCTTC

cdr3_length: 16
clone_size: NA
j_call: TRBJ2-6
d_call: NA
v_call: TRBV3-1
cdr3_aa: CASSQVVTSGANVLTF
cdr3_nt: TGTGCCAGCAGCCAAGTTGTGACCTCTGGGGCCAACGTCCTGACTTTC

cdr3_length: 17
clone_size: few
j_call: TRBJ2-1
d_call: TRBD2
v_call: TRBV11-1
cdr3_aa: CASSFSTSGGPLDEQFF
cdr3_nt: TGTGCCAGCAGCTTCTCGACTAGCGGGGGACCCTTAGATGAGCAGTTCTTC

cdr3_length: 11
clone_size: NA
j_call: TRBJ2-1
d_call: NA
v_call: TRBV7-9
cdr3_aa: CASSLINEQFF
cdr3_nt: TGTGCCAGCAGCTTAATCAATGAGCAGTTCTTC

cdr3_length: 14
clone_size: once
j_call: TRBJ1-2
d_call: TRBD1
v_call: TRBV27
cdr3_aa: CASSPRDRAAGYTF
cdr3_nt: TGTGCCAGCAGTCCCAGGGACAGGGCGGCGGGCTACACCTTC

cdr3_length: 16
clone_size: many
j_call: TRBJ2-1
d_call: NA
v_call: TRBV7-9
cdr3_aa: CASSPRDGSAYNEQFF
cdr3_nt: TGTGCCAGCAGCCCCCGGGACGGCTCGGCCTACAATGAGCAGTTCTTC

cdr3_length: 14
clone_size: few
j_call: TRBJ2-7
d_call: TRBD1
v_call: TRBV13
cdr3_aa: CASSKAGGVYEQYF
cdr3_nt: TGTGCCAGCTCGAAGGCAGGGGGTGTGTACGAGCAGTACTTC

cdr3_length: 14
clone_size: NA
j_call: TRBJ1-5
d_call: TRBD1
v_call: TRBV12-3/TRBV12-4
cdr3_aa: CASSSGTVGQPQHF
cdr3_nt: TGTGCCAGCAGTTCAGGGACAGTGGGACAGCCCCAGCATTTT

cdr3_length: 15
clone_size: many
j_call: TRBJ2-3
d_call: TRBD1
v_call: TRBV27
cdr3_aa: CASSTGTGWGDTQYF
cdr3_nt: TGTGCCAGCTCCACAGGGACAGGGTGGGGAGATACGCAGTATTTT

cdr3_length: 14
clone_size: NA
j_call: TRBJ1-5
d_call: NA
v_call: TRBV6-1
cdr3_aa: CASSARDEGQPQHF
cdr3_nt: TGTGCCAGCAGTGCCCGGGACGAGGGACAGCCCCAGCATTTT

cdr3_length: 15
clone_size: NA
j_call: TRBJ1-2
d_call: NA
v_call: TRBV4-3
cdr3_aa: CASSQGVSGSGGYTF
cdr3_nt: TGCGCCAGCAGCCAAGGAGTGTCAGGATCTGGGGGCTACACCTTC

cdr3_length: 16
clone_size: NA
j_call: TRBJ2-2
d_call: TRBD1
v_call: TRBV7-8
cdr3_aa: CASSYRDRVLTGELFF
cdr3_nt: TGTGCCAGCAGCTACAGGGACAGGGTACTGACCGGGGAGCTGTTTTTT

cdr3_length: 14
clone_size: NA
j_call: TRBJ2-7
d_call: TRBD1
v_call: TRBV20-1
cdr3_aa: CSATSHRGIYEQYF
cdr3_nt: TGCAGTGCTACTAGCCACAGGGGGATCTACGAGCAGTACTTC

cdr3_length: 13
clone_size: many
j_call: TRBJ2-5
d_call: NA
v_call: TRBV5-1
cdr3_aa: CASSLVSQETQYF
cdr3_nt: TGCGCCAGCAGCTTAGTCAGCCAAGAGACCCAGTACTTC

cdr3_length: 15
clone_size: NA
j_call: TRBJ1-5
d_call: NA
v_call: TRBV6-2/TRBV6-3
cdr3_aa: CASSPSHDSNQPQHF
cdr3_nt: TGTGCCAGCAGCCCCAGTCACGATAGCAATCAGCCCCAGCATTTT

cdr3_length: 12
clone_size: few
j_call: TRBJ1-5
d_call: TRBD1
v_call: TRBV29-1
cdr3_aa: CSVRTGGEPQHF
cdr3_nt: TGCAGCGTTCGGACAGGGGGGGAGCCCCAGCATTTT

cdr3_length: 13
clone_size: NA
j_call: TRBJ2-2
d_call: NA
v_call: TRBV12-3/TRBV12-4
cdr3_aa: CASSLGTYGELFF
cdr3_nt: TGTGCCAGCAGTCTTGGGACGTACGGGGAGCTGTTTTTT

cdr3_length: 12
clone_size: many
j_call: TRBJ2-3
d_call: NA
v_call: TRBV7-9
cdr3_aa: CASSFPTDTQYF
cdr3_nt: TGTGCCAGCAGCTTCCCCACAGATACGCAGTATTTT

cdr3_length: 14
clone_size: NA
j_call: TRBJ1-1
d_call: NA
v_call: TRBV7-3
cdr3_aa: CASSLLGGSTEAFF
cdr3_nt: TGTGCCAGCAGCTTATTAGGGGGGTCCACTGAAGCTTTCTTT

cdr3_length: 12
clone_size: few
j_call: TRBJ2-2
d_call: NA
v_call: TRBV6-6
cdr3_aa: CMASGSTGELFF
cdr3_nt: TGTATGGCGTCGGGAAGCACCGGGGAGCTGTTTTTT

cdr3_length: 16
clone_size: many
j_call: TRBJ2-3
d_call: NA
v_call: TRBV4-3
cdr3_aa: CASSQDIGAFPDTQYF
cdr3_nt: TGCGCCAGCAGCCAAGATATAGGAGCTTTCCCAGATACGCAGTATTTT

cdr3_length: 14
clone_size: many
j_call: TRBJ2-5
d_call: TRBD2
v_call: TRBV7-9
cdr3_aa: CASSYRDYQETQYF
cdr3_nt: TGTGCCAGCAGCTACCGGGACTATCAAGAGACCCAGTACTTC

cdr3_length: 12
clone_size: few
j_call: TRBJ2-4
d_call: NA
v_call: TRBV20-1
cdr3_aa: CSATEGGNIQYF
cdr3_nt: TGCAGTGCTACCGAGGGTGGGAACATTCAGTACTTC

cdr3_length: 11
clone_size: NA
j_call: TRBJ1-1
d_call: NA
v_call: TRBV19
cdr3_aa: CASSMTVEAFF
cdr3_nt: TGTGCCAGTAGTATGACCGTAGAAGCTTTCTTT

cdr3_length: 14
clone_size: many
j_call: TRBJ1-4
d_call: TRBD1
v_call: TRBV12-3/TRBV12-4
cdr3_aa: CASSWDRVGEKLFF
cdr3_nt: TGTGCCAGCAGTTGGGACAGGGTCGGCGAAAAACTGTTTTTT

cdr3_length: 15
clone_size: NA
j_call: TRBJ2-3
d_call: NA
v_call: TRBV20-1
cdr3_aa: CSARDPLRSTDTQYF
cdr3_nt: TGCAGTGCTAGAGATCCCCTAAGAAGCACAGATACGCAGTATTTT

cdr3_length: 16
clone_size: NA
j_call: TRBJ2-5
d_call: TRBD2
v_call: TRBV15
cdr3_aa: CATSNGLAGGRETQYF
cdr3_nt: TGTGCCACCAGCAATGGACTAGCGGGAGGGAGAGAGACCCAGTACTTC

cdr3_length: 11
clone_size: few
j_call: TRBJ2-1
d_call: NA
v_call: TRBV4-2
cdr3_aa: CASSRSNEQFF
cdr3_nt: TGTGCCAGCAGCCGATCCAATGAGCAGTTCTTC

cdr3_length: 17
clone_size: NA
j_call: TRBJ2-3
d_call: TRBD2
v_call: TRBV27
cdr3_aa: CASSPTLLAVSTDTQYF
cdr3_nt: TGTGCCAGCAGTCCGACCCTACTAGCGGTTAGCACAGATACGCAGTATTTT

cdr3_length: 11
clone_size: few
j_call: TRBJ1-1
d_call: NA
v_call: TRBV7-9
cdr3_aa: CASSKGAEAFF
cdr3_nt: TGTGCCAGCAGTAAGGGGGCTGAAGCTTTCTTT

cdr3_length: 16
clone_size: few
j_call: TRBJ2-3
d_call: TRBD2
v_call: TRBV7-2
cdr3_aa: CASSPLTSASTDTQYF
cdr3_nt: TGTGCCAGCAGCCCCCTAACTAGCGCTAGCACAGATACGCAGTATTTT

cdr3_length: 17
clone_size: medium-sized
j_call: TRBJ2-1
d_call: TRBD1
v_call: TRBV24-1
cdr3_aa: CATSDLPGDRSYNEQFF
cdr3_nt: TGTGCCACCAGTGATTTGCCCGGGGACAGGTCCTACAATGAGCAGTTCTTC

cdr3_length: 15
clone_size: NA
j_call: TRBJ2-3
d_call: NA
v_call: TRBV7-3
cdr3_aa: CASSRAGSWTDTQYF
cdr3_nt: TGTGCCAGCAGCCGGGCAGGGTCGTGGACAGATACGCAGTATTTT

cdr3_length: 13
clone_size: many
j_call: TRBJ2-7
d_call: NA
v_call: TRBV5-1
cdr3_aa: CASSLSRSYEQYF
cdr3_nt: TGCGCCAGCAGCTTATCACGTTCCTACGAGCAGTACTTC

cdr3_length: 18
clone_size: NA
j_call: TRBJ1-4
d_call: NA
v_call: TRBV28
cdr3_aa: CASSLNYPGTPGGEKLFF
cdr3_nt: TGTGCCAGCAGTCTTAACTACCCCGGGACCCCGGGGGGGGAAAAACTGTTTTTT

cdr3_length: 14
clone_size: NA
j_call: TRBJ2-1
d_call: NA
v_call: TRBV5-6
cdr3_aa: CASSLAMPRNEQFF
cdr3_nt: TGTGCCAGCAGCTTGGCTATGCCCCGAAATGAGCAGTTCTTC

cdr3_length: 17
clone_size: few
j_call: TRBJ1-1
d_call: TRBD1
v_call: TRBV5-1
cdr3_aa: CASSLSPGQVLNTEAFF
cdr3_nt: TGCGCCAGCAGCCTAAGCCCGGGACAGGTGCTGAACACTGAAGCTTTCTTT

cdr3_length: 13
clone_size: NA
j_call: TRBJ2-7
d_call: NA
v_call: TRBV7-9
cdr3_aa: CASSFAHPYEQYF
cdr3_nt: TGTGCCAGCAGCTTCGCCCACCCGTACGAGCAGTACTTC

cdr3_length: 15
clone_size: NA
j_call: TRBJ2-7
d_call: TRBD1
v_call: TRBV6-5
cdr3_aa: CASSSARDSVYEQYF
cdr3_nt: TGTGCCAGCAGTTCCGCAAGGGACAGCGTCTACGAGCAGTACTTC

cdr3_length: 14
clone_size: NA
j_call: TRBJ1-4
d_call: NA
v_call: TRBV27
cdr3_aa: CASSFYRFNEKLFF
cdr3_nt: TGTGCCAGCAGTTTCTATCGGTTTAATGAAAAACTGTTTTTT

cdr3_length: 16
clone_size: few
j_call: TRBJ1-3
d_call: TRBD1
v_call: TRBV4-1
cdr3_aa: CASSRRDSQSGNTIYF
cdr3_nt: TGCGCCAGCAGCCGACGGGACAGCCAGTCTGGAAACACCATATATTTT

cdr3_length: 17
clone_size: NA
j_call: TRBJ2-7
d_call: NA
v_call: TRBV4-1
cdr3_aa: CASSRMSGADISYEQYF
cdr3_nt: TGCGCCAGCAGCCGAATGTCTGGAGCGGACATCTCCTACGAGCAGTACTTC

cdr3_length: 16
clone_size: few
j_call: TRBJ1-2
d_call: NA
v_call: TRBV7-6
cdr3_aa: CASSLNTGPKPYGYTF
cdr3_nt: TGTGCCAGCAGCTTAAATACAGGGCCGAAACCCTATGGCTACACCTTC

cdr3_length: 15
clone_size: NA
j_call: TRBJ1-1
d_call: TRBD1
v_call: TRBV4-1
cdr3_aa: CASSSPTTGDTEAFF
cdr3_nt: TGCGCCAGCAGCTCACCTACTACAGGGGACACTGAAGCTTTCTTT

cdr3_length: 13
clone_size: NA
j_call: TRBJ2-5
d_call: NA
v_call: TRBV12-3/TRBV12-4
cdr3_aa: CASSLAKQETQYF
cdr3_nt: TGTGCCAGCAGTCTAGCGAAACAAGAGACCCAGTACTTC

cdr3_length: 14
clone_size: few
j_call: TRBJ1-4
d_call: NA
v_call: TRBV29-1
cdr3_aa: CSVQTWDPNEKLFF
cdr3_nt: TGCAGCGTTCAAACCTGGGACCCTAATGAAAAACTGTTTTTT

cdr3_length: 17
clone_size: NA
j_call: TRBJ2-7
d_call: TRBD2
v_call: TRBV2
cdr3_aa: CASSEWLAAGEFYEQYF
cdr3_nt: TGTGCCAGCAGTGAATGGTTAGCAGCGGGGGAGTTCTACGAGCAGTACTTC

cdr3_length: 16
clone_size: NA
j_call: TRBJ2-1
d_call: TRBD2
v_call: TRBV9
cdr3_aa: CASSVAVAGDLGEQFF
cdr3_nt: TGTGCCAGCAGCGTAGCTGTGGCGGGGGATTTGGGAGAGCAGTTCTTC

cdr3_length: 16
clone_size: many
j_call: TRBJ2-7
d_call: TRBD1
v_call: TRBV6-5
cdr3_aa: CASSYVGTGDGYEQYF
cdr3_nt: TGTGCCAGCAGTTACGTTGGGACAGGGGATGGGTACGAGCAGTACTTC